The 7 T cell receptor beta chains reported below all come from one sample, sequenced in a study of blood T cell repertoires in COVID-19. Libraries were prepared by immunoSEQ multiplex PCR; TCRdb keeps only in-frame clonotypes and omits some of them. The sample lists tens of thousands of clones, under 90% occurring once. The specimen was peripheral blood. The receptors come from a man between 65 and 85 years old with acute or convalescent COVID-19.

The chain uses TRBV9 and TRBJ2-7; possibly TRBD2 for D (6 bases). The CDR3 runs 16 residues. Germline assignment: CDR1 SGDLS and CDR2 YYNGEE. Trimming took off 3 bases at V and 2 bases at J, with 18 bases between the two ends. The CDR3 nucleotides read TGTGCCAGCAGCGCGGGGGTTTTGGTCCAAACCTACGAGCAGTACTTC. This codes for CASSAGVLVQTYEQYF.

The gene calls are TRBV4-3 and TRBJ2-7; 7 positions agree with TRBD2. The CDR3 runs to 18 residues. Germline loops: CDR1 LGHNA, CDR2 YSLEER. Trimming at V came to 1 base and at J to 2 bases, leaving 14 bases not matched to a gene. CDR3 sequence reads: CASSQGPGVGTTTYEQYF. DNA for the CDR3: TGCGCCAGCAGCCAAGGCCCGGGTGTAGGGACTACAACCTACGAGCAGTACTTC.

The chain links TRBV27 to TRBJ1-2, with TRBD1 identical over 11 bases. Germline-derived CDR1 and CDR2 are MNHEY and SMNVEV (reference sequence). This CDR3 region has 15 residues. Trimming removed 3 bases from V and 7 bases from J; junction bases left unmatched: 7. The CDR3 here is CASSFVGTGGPGYTF. The CDR3 DNA sequence: TGTGCCAGCAGTTTTGTGGGGACAGGGGGGCCTGGCTACACCTTC.

This rearrangement joins TRBV4-3 to TRBJ1-2; D not resolved. CDR1 and CDR2 (germline): LGHNA, YSLEER. This CDR3 has 15 amino acids. Trimming cost V 0 bases and J 5 bases, with 13 bases left between them. The DNA of the CDR3 is TGCGCCAGCAGCCAAGATCCCCAACCGGGATATGGCTACACCTTC. Its translation is CASSQDPQPGYGYTF.

This chain joins TRBV7-2 and TRBJ2-2; D is possibly TRBD2 (5 bases). The CDR3 has 15 residues. V was trimmed by 5 bases and J by 2 bases, leaving 12 bases between them. CDR1 and CDR2 (germline): SGHTA, FQGNSA. The CDR3 DNA sequence: TGTGCCAGCAGCCCCAAACGGGGAAACACCGGGGAGCTGTTTTTT. It codes for CASSPKRGNTGELFF.

V and J are TRBV2 and TRBJ1-1; D call uncertain. The CDR3 is 14 residues long. Germline lookup yields CDR1 SNHLY and CDR2 FYNNEI. V lost 7 bases and J lost 1, with 13 bases in between. The CDR3 region is CASIGSTSNTEAFF. In DNA, the CDR3 is TGTGCCAGCATTGGGAGCACTTCGAACACTGAAGCTTTCTTT.

As concerns this clone: Other DNA sequences in this sample translate to the same CDR3. The chain has TRBV7-9 and TRBJ1-5, with 9 positions matching TRBD1. CDR3 length equals 14 residues. With 5 bases clipped from V and 4 bases from J, the junction kept 3 bases outside the gene matches. The germline CDR1 and CDR2 sequences are SEHNR and FQNEAQ (reference sequence). CDR3 amino acids: CASSPGQGNQPQHF. CDR3 DNA sequence: TGTGCCAGCAGCCCCGGACAGGGGAATCAGCCCCAGCATTTT.